A single sample is the source of the 8 T cell receptor beta chains below, sequenced in a study of blood T cell repertoires in COVID-19. The repertoire was sequenced with immunoSEQ multiplex PCR; TCRdb's copy has only in-frame clones and lacks some. The sample holds 150,000 to 200,000 clones, about 83% seen once. The sequencing sample was made of peripheral blood. Every receptor here comes from a woman of 80 years or more with COVID-19, enrolled during active disease.

This clone has more than one count but fewer than ten. As DNA, the CDR3 is TGTGCCAGCAGCTTGGGACAGGGATGGGCTGAAGCTTTCTTT. This sequence encodes CASSLGQGWAEAFF. V and J are TRBV5-5 and TRBJ1-1, with 7 bases matching TRBD1. V gave up 0 bases and J gave up 6 bases; unmatched junction bases: 5. The CDR3 length is 14 residues. CDR1 and CDR2 from the germline V gene are SGHKS and YYEKEE (reference sequence).

The sample holds one count of this clone. The chain joins TRBV18 to TRBJ1-1, with TRBD1 identical over 8 bases. V shed 5 bases and J 4 bases; nucleotides not matched to a gene: 3. Germline-derived CDR1 and CDR2 are KGHSH and LQKENI. The CDR3 contains 13 residues. CDR3 protein: CASSIQGGTEAFF. The CDR3 nucleotides are TGTGCCAGCTCAATACAGGGGGGCACTGAAGCTTTCTTT.

This chain connects TRBV7-3 to TRBJ2-7; maybe TRBD2 (6 bases). Germline CDR1 and CDR2: SGHTA and FQGTGA. With 4 bases removed from V and 7 bases from J, the gap between germline ends came to 14 bases. The CDR3 is 13 amino acids. CDR3: CASSSGLLGEQYF. As DNA, the CDR3 is TGTGCCAGCAGCTCGGGACTCCTGGGGGAGCAGTACTTC.

This clone was observed a few times. The rearrangement joins TRBV19 to TRBJ1-1; 9 bases line up with TRBD1. J was trimmed by 10 bases and V by 2 bases; bases with no gene match: 5. Germline CDR1 reads LNHDA; CDR2 reads SQIVND (reference sequence). The CDR3 length is 13 residues. The CDR3 region is CASSIRTGERAFF. In DNA, the CDR3 is TGTGCCAGTAGTATACGGACAGGGGAGCGAGCTTTCTTT. The entire variable domain, with the rest obtained from reference TRBV19 and TRBJ1-1, is as follows: DGGITQSPKYLFRKEGQNVTLSCEQNLNHDAMYWYRQDPGQGLRLIYYSQIVNDFQKGDIAEGYSVSREKKESFPLTVTSAQKNPTAFYLCASSIRTGERAFFGQGTRLTVV.

V and J are TRBV3-1 (or the pseudogene TRBV3-2) and TRBJ2-7, with a weak D call TRBD2 (6 bases). V was clipped by 5 bases and J by 5 bases, with 16 bases between them. The CDR3 runs 14 residues. Germline CDR1 is LGHDT and CDR2 is YNNKEL (reference sequence). CDR3 sequence reads: CASSTRGLDHEQYF. The CDR3 nucleotides read TGTGCCAGCAGCACCCGGGGACTGGATCACGAGCAGTACTTC.

V usage is TRBV2 and J usage is TRBJ1-5; D possibly corresponds to TRBD1 (6 bases). There are 15 residues in the CDR3. The V gene's germline CDR1 is SNHLY and CDR2 FYNNEI. V was cut by 5 bases and J by 4 bases, with 15 bases left in between. This CDR3 reads CASSPQGRMNQPQHF. CDR3 nucleotides: TGTGCCAGCAGTCCCCAGGGGCGGATGAATCAGCCCCAGCATTTT.

This clone was observed a few times. The gene calls are TRBV6-1 and TRBJ1-5, with no clear D. The CDR3 sequence is 16 residues long. V was trimmed by 4 bases and J by 2 bases, leaving 15 bases between them. Germline-derived CDR1 and CDR2 are MNHNS and SASEGT. The CDR3 protein is CASSAVGANGNQPQHF. Written as DNA, the CDR3 is TGTGCCAGCAGTGCCGTAGGAGCTAATGGCAATCAGCCCCAGCATTTT.

The V and J genes are TRBV9 and TRBJ2-1; 8 bases are shared with TRBD1. Losses at the gene ends were 1 base for V and 9 bases for J; bases not matched to a gene: 9. Germline CDR1 reads SGDLS; CDR2 reads YYNGEE. The CDR3 runs to 15 residues. CDR3 nucleotides: TGTGCCAGCAGCGTATTAGGGCAGGGGGCGGGTGAGCAGTTCTTC. This gives the protein CASSVLGQGAGEQFF.